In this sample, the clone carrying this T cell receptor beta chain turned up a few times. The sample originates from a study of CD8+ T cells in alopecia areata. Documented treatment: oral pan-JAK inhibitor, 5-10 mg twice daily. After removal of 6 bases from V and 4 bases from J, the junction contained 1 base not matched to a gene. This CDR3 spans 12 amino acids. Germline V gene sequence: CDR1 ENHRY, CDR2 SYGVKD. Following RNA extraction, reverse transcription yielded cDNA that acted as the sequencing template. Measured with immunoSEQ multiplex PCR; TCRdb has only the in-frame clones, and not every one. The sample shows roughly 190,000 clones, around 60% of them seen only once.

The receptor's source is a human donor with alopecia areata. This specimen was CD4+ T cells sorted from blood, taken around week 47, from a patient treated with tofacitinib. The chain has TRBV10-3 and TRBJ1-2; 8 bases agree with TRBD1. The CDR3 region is CAIRQGGYGYTF. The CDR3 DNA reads TGTGCCATCAGACAGGGGGGCTATGGCTACACCTTC.